The T cell receptor (beta chain) described here comes from a study of siplizumab effects on memory and regulatory T cells. In a few donor pairs, unstimulated naive, memory, effector memory and TEMRA subsets were sequenced. Profiling relied on immunoSEQ multiplex PCR, and the TCRdb table lists in-frame clones only, not all of them. The table has about 56,000 clones, approximately 97% seen once. Regarding the study as a whole: The mapping of alloreactive clones to unstimulated subsets covered only a minor fraction of them. A major contribution to the alloresponse seemed to be made by naive T cells, which seemed more diverse than memory cells. About 80-97% of proliferating CD4+ or CD8+ clones had no assignable naive or memory phenotype.

Trimming pared 4 bases from V and 3 bases from J, leaving 17 bases between. This CDR3 is built from 16 residues. The germline V gene has CDR1 SGHNT and CDR2 YYREEE (reference sequence). Details on this clone: The antigen is undetermined.

This chain uses TRBV5-4 with TRBJ2-4; TRBD2 is a possible D gene (7 bases). The TCR originated in a human donor in good health. Material for sequencing was naive CD8+ T cells sorted from blood. The chain's CDR3 is CASSPPAGEGKNIQYF. DNA for the CDR3: TGTGCCAGCAGCCCTCCTGCAGGGGAGGGCAAAAACATTCAGTACTTC.